The 19 T cell receptor beta chains reported below all come from one sample, sequenced in a study of blood T cell repertoires in COVID-19. TCRdb's table, derived via immunoSEQ multiplex PCR, lists solely in-frame clones and lacks some. The table includes 72,000 or so clones, about 81% detected once. Sequencing was carried out using peripheral blood. The receptors originated from a human donor in a cohort sampled during active COVID-19.

About this clone: The same CDR3 also results from other DNA sequences found in this sample. The chain uses TRBV4-1 and TRBJ2-5; D may be TRBD2 (6 bases). Germline lookup yields CDR1 MGHRA and CDR2 YSYEKL. Trimming pared 1 base from V and 7 bases from J, leaving 7 bases between. CDR3 length equals 12 residues. The CDR3 DNA reads TGCGCCAGCAGCCAAGCCGGGGGGACCCAGTACTTC. It specifies CASSQAGGTQYF.

The chain links TRBV4-1 to TRBJ1-6, with D uncertain. Trimming cost V 4 bases and J 12 bases, with 13 bases left between them. The CDR3 runs 13 residues. The germline V gene has CDR1 MGHRA and CDR2 YSYEKL. The CDR3 nucleotides are TGCGCCAGCAGCCGCGCCGGCGGTATACCCCTCCACTTT. Its translation is CASSRAGGIPLHF.

This sequence joins TRBV28 and TRBJ1-2; 7 positions agree with TRBD1. The CDR3 has 13 residues. V lost 3 bases, J lost 7 bases, and 5 bases stayed unmatched. Germline V gene lookup returns CDR1 MDHEN and CDR2 SYDVKM. The CDR3 DNA follows: TGTGCCAGCAGTTTCAACAGGGGTGGTGGCTACACCTTC. It encodes CASSFNRGGGYTF.

The chain joins TRBV2 to TRBJ2-1; the match to TRBD2 covers 8 bases. The V gene end was trimmed by 4 bases and the J gene end by 3 bases; junction bases not matched to a gene: 2. CDR1 SNHLY and CDR2 FYNNEI come from the germline V gene. This CDR3 spans 14 amino acids. Here the CDR3 DNA reads TGTGCCAGCAGTGGACTAGCGATCTACAATGAGCAGTTCTTC. Translation: CASSGLAIYNEQFF.

The chain links TRBV10-3 to TRBJ1-4; 10 bases match TRBD1. The germline gives CDR1 ENHRY, CDR2 SYGVKD. With V trimmed by 9 bases and J by 8 bases, 12 bases remained unmatched. CDR3 size: 15 residues. The CDR3 coding sequence is TGTGCCATTTCTAATCCCGGGACAGGGGACGAAAAACTGTTTTTT. Translation: CAISNPGTGDEKLFF.

This rearrangement joins TRBV28 to TRBJ1-1, with D hard to call. V was cut by 4 bases and J by 0 bases, with 3 bases left in between. The CDR3 covers 12 residues. Germline CDR1 and CDR2: MDHEN and SYDVKM. This chain's CDR3 is CASSSVNTEAFF. Here the CDR3 DNA reads TGTGCCAGCAGTTCTGTGAACACTGAAGCTTTCTTT.

As regards this clone: Other DNA sequences within the sample encode an identical CDR3. The rearrangement uses TRBV5-6 and TRBJ1-5, with a possible D match to TRBD1 (5 bases). The germline gives CDR1 SGHDT, CDR2 YYEEEE. V lost 0 bases and J lost 2, with 12 bases in between. This CDR3 spans 16 amino acids. CDR3 nucleotides: TGTGCCAGCAGCTTGGGGGCAGGGTCAGGCAATCAGCCCCAGCATTTT. Residues: CASSLGAGSGNQPQHF.

V gene TRBV5-4 combines with J gene TRBJ2-7; 8 bases are shared with TRBD1. V lost 0 bases and J lost 0; bases outside the gene matches: 2. Germline V lookup: CDR1 SGHNT, CDR2 YYREEE (reference sequence). There are 15 residues in the CDR3. The CDR3 protein is CASSLGTGSSYEQYF. The CDR3 DNA sequence: TGTGCCAGCAGCTTGGGGACAGGGAGCTCCTACGAGCAGTACTTC.

V gene TRBV18 combines with J gene TRBJ2-1; D not resolved. V shed 2 bases and J shed 8 bases, with 10 bases lying between them. Germline CDR1 and CDR2: KGHSH and LQKENI. The CDR3 is 13 residues long. CDR3 sequence (DNA): TGTGCCAGCTCACCAGGGCCTGGCGATGAGCAGTTCTTC. Amino acid sequence: CASSPGPGDEQFF.

This clone was found once. The chain combines TRBV7-9 with TRBJ1-2, with TRBD1 matching over 7 bases. The ends lost 1 base at V and 6 bases at J; junction bases unmatched: 8. There are 15 residues in the CDR3. The germline V gene has CDR1 SEHNR and CDR2 FQNEAQ (reference sequence). As DNA, the CDR3 is TGTGCCAGCAGCTTAGACGTCGGGACAGCTGATGGCTACACCTTC. Its translation: CASSLDVGTADGYTF.

The J gene is TRBJ1-5, the V gene TRBV18; 9 bases align to TRBD1. The CDR3 is 15 residues long. CDR1 and CDR2 (germline): KGHSH, LQKENI. V was pared by 6 bases and J by 3 bases, with 6 bases of the junction left unmatched. The CDR3 sequence: CASSPGQGYNQPQHF. The CDR3 nucleotides are TGTGCCAGCTCCCCGGGACAGGGCTACAATCAGCCCCAGCATTTT. The complete variable domain, with remaining parts taken from reference TRBV18 and TRBJ1-5, reads NAGVMQNPRHLVRRRGQEARLRCSPMKGHSHVYWYRQLPEEGLKFMVYLQKENIIDESGMPKERFSAEFPKEGPSILRIQQVVRGDSAAYFCASSPGQGYNQPQHFGDGTRLSIL.

This chain uses TRBV7-9 with TRBJ1-6, with D possibly matching TRBD1 (6 bases). The CDR3 runs 16 residues. Germline CDR1 and CDR2: SEHNR and FQNEAQ (reference sequence). Between the trimmed V and J ends, which lost 6 bases and 4 bases, there was a span of 16 bases. CDR3 DNA sequence: TGTGCCAGCAGGACCTCAGGGGAAGGATATAATTCACCCCTCCACTTT. Residues: CASRTSGEGYNSPLHF.

This chain links TRBV9 with TRBJ2-7; D perhaps matches TRBD2 (6 bases). V lost 4 bases to trimming and J lost 6 bases, with 17 bases between them. Germline V gives CDR1 SGDLS, CDR2 YYNGEE. This CDR3 has 14 residues. The DNA of the CDR3 is TGTGCCAGCAGCCCCGGTGGGGGGTTCGCCGAGCAGTACTTC. It specifies CASSPGGGFAEQYF.

This rearrangement joins TRBV27 to TRBJ2-1; 9 bases are shared with TRBD2. With 3 bases clipped from V and 5 bases from J, the junction kept 5 bases outside the gene matches. Germline V gene data show CDR1 as MNHEY and CDR2 as SMNVEV (reference sequence). CDR3 size: 15 residues. The CDR3 protein is CASSFWGGRDNEQFF. The CDR3 DNA reads TGTGCCAGCAGTTTCTGGGGCGGGAGGGACAATGAGCAGTTCTTC.

The chain couples TRBV7-2 to TRBJ2-1; D is possibly TRBD2 (6 bases). Germline values: CDR1 SGHTA, CDR2 FQGNSA. Trimming removed 1 base at V and 0 bases at J, with 7 bases between. The CDR3 runs 15 residues. The CDR3 nucleotides read TGTGCCAGCAGCTTAGGCGGGATCTCCTACAATGAGCAGTTCTTC. The encoded protein is CASSLGGISYNEQFF.

This clone was counted only a few times. The chain couples TRBV19 to TRBJ1-6; D is possibly TRBD1 (6 bases). Trimming pared 6 bases from V and 8 bases from J, leaving 17 bases between. The CDR3 runs 15 residues. The germline V gene has CDR1 LNHDA and CDR2 SQIVND (reference sequence). The CDR3 sequence is CASSSQSGGDSPLHF. In DNA, the CDR3 is TGTGCCAGTAGCTCCCAGAGCGGGGGCGATTCACCCCTCCACTTT.

V gene TRBV27 combines with J gene TRBJ1-1; 9 nucleotides line up with TRBD1. CDR1 is MNHEY, CDR2 SMNVEV, per germline (reference sequence). The CDR3 is 13 amino acids. J gave up 7 bases and V 4 bases, and 4 bases lay outside the gene matches. The CDR3 spells CASSWDRENEAFF. CDR3 coding DNA: TGTGCCAGCAGTTGGGACAGGGAGAATGAAGCTTTCTTT.

This chain joins TRBV7-9 and TRBJ2-7; tentatively, D is TRBD2 (5 bases). This CDR3 is built from 16 residues. V lost 6 bases to trimming and J lost 3 bases, with 21 bases between them. Per the germline V gene, CDR1 is SEHNR and CDR2 is FQNEAQ (reference sequence). The CDR3 DNA reads as TGTGCCAGCAGTTCCTCAGGCGGCGAGGGATACTACGAGCAGTACTTC. Protein: CASSSSGGEGYYEQYF.

This clone was detected once. The chain recombines TRBV28 with TRBJ1-5; D remains ambiguous. V lost 5 bases to trimming and J lost 2 bases, with 7 bases between them. CDR3 size: 13 residues. The germline gives CDR1 MDHEN, CDR2 SYDVKM. In DNA form, the CDR3 reads TGTGCCAGCAGTGGGCCCGGCAATCAGCCCCAGCATTTT. Amino acid sequence: CASSGPGNQPQHF. Full variable domain (missing parts from reference TRBV28 and TRBJ1-5): DVKVTQSSRYLVKRTGEKVFLECVQDMDHENMFWYRQDPGLGLRLIYFSYDVKMKEKGDIPEGYSVSREKKERFSLILESASTNQTSMYLCASSGPGNQPQHFGDGTRLSIL.